The present T cell receptor beta chain was sequenced within a study of shared clonotypes between healthy human individuals (TCRdb year 2020). For the wider study: The cohort comprised two women and three men aged 18 to 49 years. Per donor, three plates each were used for CD4 naive and CD4 memory, two for CD8 naive, and one for CD8 memory. The study deeply sequenced blood TCR repertoires of about 5 healthy adults to estimate repertoire size and the extent of clonotype sharing between individuals. Different laboratories and diverse techniques were used to prepare libraries and sequence TCR repertoires, to increase sequencing depth and limit assay-specific biases. Leukapheresis yielded between about 0.85 and 9 billion PBMCs per donor.

As for this clone: Its antigen is still unknown. The sample holds no much larger clone one base away, and base qualities are not on file.

The donors were healthy, HIV-negative adults with no recently reported acute infections or vaccinations. Only Caucasian adults living in Nashville, Tennessee, USA were represented among the donors. CD4+ T cells were enriched by magnetic negative selection; naive cells were then positively selected on CD45RA, and the negative fraction formed the memory subset. After blood collection by leukapheresis, PBMCs were isolated using Ficoll-Histopaque density gradient centrifugation and then cryopreserved in the vapor phase of liquid nitrogen. Purity and quantity of every magnetically sorted T cell population were checked by analytical flow cytometry. Genomic DNA was isolated from each sorted fraction and quantified by UV absorbance on a Nanodrop 2000c. TCR CDR3 regions were amplified from genomic DNA by multiplex PCR using the deep immunoSEQ assay. Extracted genomic DNA from each cell subset was distributed evenly across all wells of several immunoSEQ 96-well plates, and each plate was treated as a replicate. For sorted subsets, each replicate PCR was loaded with approximately 190 ng genomic DNA, equivalent to approximately 33,000 T cell genomes. The purified libraries were quantified using a Qubit 3.0 fluorometer, sized with a Bioanalyzer 2100, and then quantified again using the KAPA Library Quantification kit. Each immunoSEQ 96-well plate was sequenced on its own single-read 150-cycle Illumina NextSeq 550 flow cell. For the original study's pipeline: The immunoSEQ output contained only junctional sequences without quality scores, so filtering could not match that applied to full-length reads. Sequences were annotated with PyIR, a Python wrapper for IgBLAST v1.9, using IMGT germline references to assign V/J genes and CDR3. Reads were filtered out if the reads had weak V/J assignments (E-value above 1e-6), no CDR3, stop codons, out-of-frame junctions, or ambiguous translated residues. V3J clonotypes were defined as sequences sharing the same inferred V gene, J gene, and CDR3 amino acid sequence. Percentage overlap between repertoires was computed as shared unique clonotypes divided by the size of the smaller repertoire. RTK rarefaction, the Chao1 estimator, and Recon v2.1 estimates of unobserved clonotypes were used to assess repertoire richness. OLGA was used to compute generation probabilities for all TCRbeta clonotypes that the gDNA method yielded from a few donors. The immuneACCESS repertoire file appears here via TCRdb, limited to in-frame rearrangements. These files lack a portion of the clones; in checked studies, under half of the deficit traces to unresolved V genes, and the cause of the others is not known. The V and J calls and clone size were taken over from that table, and D and trimming were inferred from the DNA. The sample records 2 million to 3 million clones, approximately 93% of which are singletons. Together, the top ten hold approximately 0.36% of the sample.

Findings and caveats that apply to the study as a whole: Larger estimated clonotype richness was generally found for naive subsets than for memory subsets. When four donors were compared, the shared fraction of clonotypes was around 5% for naive CD4, about 4% for naive CD8, 2.3% for memory CD4, and under 0.5% for memory CD8. Higher generation probabilities were observed for clonotypes shared by all four sorted-subset donors than for non-shared clonotypes. Sampling was limited to blood, and TCR repertoires in tissue likely differ from TCR repertoires in blood. Based on pairwise subsampling, the degree of clonotype sharing among donors was expected to be affected by sequencing depth. Rarefaction of sorted-subset datasets indicated incomplete sequencing despite the large sequencing depth. Because the study included only a small number of donors, the genetic and exposure-history diversity represented was limited.

The sequence was obtained from a man in his late teens or twenties in good health. Some clones in this sample may be carry-over from other donors' samples. Sequences were obtained from naive CD4+ T cells from PBMCs. The cell subset or site label of this sample denotes: CD45RA+ positively selected.

The CDR3 region: CASSLDGPWGTDTQYF. The DNA is as follows: TGTGCCAGCAGCTTAGACGGCCCCTGGGGCACAGATACGCAGTATTTT. The chain was built from TRBV11-3 and TRBJ2-3; no D segment can be confidently identified. There are 16 amino acids in the CDR3, from cysteine to phenylalanine inclusive. Only the CDR3 portion is preserved as DNA: 48 bases, with reading frame beginning at the first base. Via the germline V gene, CDR1 is SGHNT and CDR2 YENEEA. The V end loses 0 bases and the J end loses 1 base, and a stretch of 11 bases separates them.